Sequencing of this T cell receptor beta chain was carried out in a study of blood T cell repertoires in COVID-19. Overall study: The cDNA or gDNA used as material had been derived from T cells, B-cell-depleted T cells, or PBMCs.

Sequencing was performed with immunoSEQ multiplex PCR; in TCRdb, only in-frame clones are kept and a portion is missing. The sample yields 350,000 or so clones, about 90% seen once. The V end lost 0 bases, the J end lost 4 bases, and 19 bases lay between the germline ends. This CDR3 contains 18 residues. Looked up from germline, CDR1 is MNHEY and CDR2 is SMNVEV (reference sequence). Sequenced material: peripheral blood. The TCR sequence derives from a woman aged 30 to 39 with COVID-19, enrolled during active disease. The chain carries TRBV27 and TRBJ2-1; maybe TRBD2 (5 bases). The CDR3 nucleotides are TGTGCCAGCAGTTTATCGGCCCCCCGACACGGACTTTACAATGAGCAGTTCTTC. Translating gives CASSLSAPRHGLYNEQFF.